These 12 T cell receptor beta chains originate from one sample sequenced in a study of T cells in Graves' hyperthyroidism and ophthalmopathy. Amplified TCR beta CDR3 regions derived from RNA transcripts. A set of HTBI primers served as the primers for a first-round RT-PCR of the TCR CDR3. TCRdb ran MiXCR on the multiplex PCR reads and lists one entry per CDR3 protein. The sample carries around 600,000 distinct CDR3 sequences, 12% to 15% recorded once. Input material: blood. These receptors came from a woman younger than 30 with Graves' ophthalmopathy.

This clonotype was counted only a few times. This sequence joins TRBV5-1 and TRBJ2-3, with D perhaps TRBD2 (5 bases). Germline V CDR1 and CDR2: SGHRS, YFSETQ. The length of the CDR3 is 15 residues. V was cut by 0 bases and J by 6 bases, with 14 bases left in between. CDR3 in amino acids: CASSLGQLTGDTQYF. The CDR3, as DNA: TGCGCCAGCAGCTTGGGGCAACTGACGGGGGATACGCAGTATTTT.

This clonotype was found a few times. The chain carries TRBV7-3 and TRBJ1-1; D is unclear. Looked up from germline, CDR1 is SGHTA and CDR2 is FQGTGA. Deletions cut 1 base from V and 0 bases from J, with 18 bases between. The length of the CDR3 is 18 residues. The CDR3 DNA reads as TGTGCCAGCAGCTTAAACCCCGTTAACGGTGGGGTGAACACTGAAGCTTTCTTT. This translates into CASSLNPVNGGVNTEAFF.

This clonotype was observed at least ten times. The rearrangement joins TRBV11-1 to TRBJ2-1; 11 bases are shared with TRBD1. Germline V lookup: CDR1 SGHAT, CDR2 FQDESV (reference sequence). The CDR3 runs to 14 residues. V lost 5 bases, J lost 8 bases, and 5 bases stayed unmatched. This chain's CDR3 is CASSRTGGFYEQFF. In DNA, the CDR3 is TGTGCCAGCAGCCGGACAGGGGGCTTTTATGAGCAGTTCTTC. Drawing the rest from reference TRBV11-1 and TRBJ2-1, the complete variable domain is EAEVAQSPRYKITEKSQAVAFWCDPISGHATLYWYRQILGQGPELLVQFQDESVVDDSQLPKDRFSAERLKGVDSTLKIQPAELGDSAMYLCASSRTGGFYEQFFGPGTRLTVL.

This chain's CDR3 is CASSSRNQPQHF. The CDR3, as DNA: TGTGCCAGTAGTTCACGCAATCAGCCCCAGCATTTT. The chain couples TRBV19 to TRBJ1-5; D ambiguous. V lost 5 bases, J lost 2 bases, and 4 bases lay in between. Per the germline V gene, CDR1 is LNHDA and CDR2 is SQIVND (reference sequence). CDR3 length: 12 amino acids.

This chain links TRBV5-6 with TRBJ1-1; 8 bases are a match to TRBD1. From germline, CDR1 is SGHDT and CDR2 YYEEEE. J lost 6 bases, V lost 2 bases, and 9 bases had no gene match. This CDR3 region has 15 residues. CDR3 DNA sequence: TGTGCCAGCAGCTTCCCAGGGGGCGCAGAGGCTGAAGCTTTCTTT. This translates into CASSFPGGAEAEAFF.

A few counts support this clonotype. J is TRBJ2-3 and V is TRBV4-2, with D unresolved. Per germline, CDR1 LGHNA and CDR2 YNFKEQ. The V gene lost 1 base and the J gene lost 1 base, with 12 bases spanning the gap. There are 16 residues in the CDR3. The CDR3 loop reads CASSQGDLGGTDTQYF. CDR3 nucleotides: TGTGCCAGCAGCCAAGGCGACTTAGGAGGCACAGATACGCAGTATTTT.

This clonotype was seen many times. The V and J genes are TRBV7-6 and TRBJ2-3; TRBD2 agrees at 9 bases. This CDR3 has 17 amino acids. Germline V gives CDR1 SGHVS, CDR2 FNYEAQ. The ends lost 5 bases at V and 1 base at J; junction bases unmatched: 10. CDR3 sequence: CASSAYMTSGGTDTQYF. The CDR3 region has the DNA TGTGCCAGCAGCGCCTACATGACTAGCGGAGGCACAGATACGCAGTATTTT.

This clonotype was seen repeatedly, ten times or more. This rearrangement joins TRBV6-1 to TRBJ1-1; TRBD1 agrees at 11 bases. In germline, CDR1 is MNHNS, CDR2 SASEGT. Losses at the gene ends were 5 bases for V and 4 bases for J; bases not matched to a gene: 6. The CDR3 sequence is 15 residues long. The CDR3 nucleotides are TGTGCCAGCAGTTGGACAGGGGGCAGTGGCACTGAAGCTTTCTTT. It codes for CASSWTGGSGTEAFF.

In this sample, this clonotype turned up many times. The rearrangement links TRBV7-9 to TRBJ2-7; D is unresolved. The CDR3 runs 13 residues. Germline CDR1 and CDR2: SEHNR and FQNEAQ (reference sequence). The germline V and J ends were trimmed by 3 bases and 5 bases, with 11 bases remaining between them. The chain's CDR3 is CASSFERSHEQYF. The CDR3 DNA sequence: TGTGCCAGCAGCTTCGAGCGAAGCCACGAGCAGTACTTC.

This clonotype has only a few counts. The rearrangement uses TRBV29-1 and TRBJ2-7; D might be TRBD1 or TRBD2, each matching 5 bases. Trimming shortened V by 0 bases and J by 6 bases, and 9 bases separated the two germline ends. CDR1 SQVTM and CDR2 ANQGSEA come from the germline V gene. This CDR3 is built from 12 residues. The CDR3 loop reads CSVEDAGTEQYF. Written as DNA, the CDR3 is TGCAGCGTTGAAGACGCAGGGACCGAGCAGTACTTC.

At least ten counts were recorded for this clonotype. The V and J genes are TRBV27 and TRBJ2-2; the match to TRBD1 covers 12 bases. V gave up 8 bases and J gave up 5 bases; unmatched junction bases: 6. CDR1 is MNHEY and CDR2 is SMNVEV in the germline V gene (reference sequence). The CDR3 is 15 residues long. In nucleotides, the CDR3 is TGTGCCAGCGGGGGGGGACAGGGGGCAACCGGGGAGCTGTTTTTT. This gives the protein CASGGGQGATGELFF.

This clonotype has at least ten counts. CDR3 region: CASSVDLGGVFETQYF. The CDR3 region has the DNA TGTGCCAGCAGCGTAGATTTAGGTGGGGTCTTCGAGACCCAGTACTTC. The rearrangement links TRBV9 to TRBJ2-5; no firm D call. Trimming shortened V by 0 bases and J by 5 bases, and 17 bases separated the two germline ends. Germline V CDR1 and CDR2: SGDLS, YYNGEE. This CDR3 region has 16 residues.